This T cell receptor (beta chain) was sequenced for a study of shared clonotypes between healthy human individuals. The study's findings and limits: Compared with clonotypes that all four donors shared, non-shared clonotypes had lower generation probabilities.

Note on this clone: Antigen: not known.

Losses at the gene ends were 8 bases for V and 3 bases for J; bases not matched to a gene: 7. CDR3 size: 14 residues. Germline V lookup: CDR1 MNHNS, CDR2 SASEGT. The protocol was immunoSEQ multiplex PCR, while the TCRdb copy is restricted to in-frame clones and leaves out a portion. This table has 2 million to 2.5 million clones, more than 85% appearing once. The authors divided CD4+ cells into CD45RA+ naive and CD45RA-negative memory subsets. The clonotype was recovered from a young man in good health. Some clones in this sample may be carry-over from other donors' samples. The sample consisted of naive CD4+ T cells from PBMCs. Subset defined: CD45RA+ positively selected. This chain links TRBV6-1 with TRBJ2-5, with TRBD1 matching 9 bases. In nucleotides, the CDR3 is TGTGCCAGCCAAATCGGGACAGGGAAAGAGACCCAGTACTTC. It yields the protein CASQIGTGKETQYF.